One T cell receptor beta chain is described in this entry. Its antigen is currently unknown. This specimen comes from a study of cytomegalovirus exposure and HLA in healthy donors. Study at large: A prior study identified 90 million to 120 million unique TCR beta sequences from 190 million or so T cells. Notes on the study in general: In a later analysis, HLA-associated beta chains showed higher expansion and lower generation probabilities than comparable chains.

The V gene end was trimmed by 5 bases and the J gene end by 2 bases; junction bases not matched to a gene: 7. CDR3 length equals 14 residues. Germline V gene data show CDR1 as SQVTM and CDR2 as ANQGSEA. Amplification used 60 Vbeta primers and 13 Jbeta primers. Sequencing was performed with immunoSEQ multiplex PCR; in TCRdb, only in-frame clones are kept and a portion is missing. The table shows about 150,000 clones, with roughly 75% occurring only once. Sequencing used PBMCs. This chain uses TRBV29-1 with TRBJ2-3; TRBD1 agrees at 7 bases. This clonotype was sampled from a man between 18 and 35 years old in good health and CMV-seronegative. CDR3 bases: TGCAGCGTTTTGACAGGGCAGCACACAGATACGCAGTATTTT. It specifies CSVLTGQHTDTQYF.